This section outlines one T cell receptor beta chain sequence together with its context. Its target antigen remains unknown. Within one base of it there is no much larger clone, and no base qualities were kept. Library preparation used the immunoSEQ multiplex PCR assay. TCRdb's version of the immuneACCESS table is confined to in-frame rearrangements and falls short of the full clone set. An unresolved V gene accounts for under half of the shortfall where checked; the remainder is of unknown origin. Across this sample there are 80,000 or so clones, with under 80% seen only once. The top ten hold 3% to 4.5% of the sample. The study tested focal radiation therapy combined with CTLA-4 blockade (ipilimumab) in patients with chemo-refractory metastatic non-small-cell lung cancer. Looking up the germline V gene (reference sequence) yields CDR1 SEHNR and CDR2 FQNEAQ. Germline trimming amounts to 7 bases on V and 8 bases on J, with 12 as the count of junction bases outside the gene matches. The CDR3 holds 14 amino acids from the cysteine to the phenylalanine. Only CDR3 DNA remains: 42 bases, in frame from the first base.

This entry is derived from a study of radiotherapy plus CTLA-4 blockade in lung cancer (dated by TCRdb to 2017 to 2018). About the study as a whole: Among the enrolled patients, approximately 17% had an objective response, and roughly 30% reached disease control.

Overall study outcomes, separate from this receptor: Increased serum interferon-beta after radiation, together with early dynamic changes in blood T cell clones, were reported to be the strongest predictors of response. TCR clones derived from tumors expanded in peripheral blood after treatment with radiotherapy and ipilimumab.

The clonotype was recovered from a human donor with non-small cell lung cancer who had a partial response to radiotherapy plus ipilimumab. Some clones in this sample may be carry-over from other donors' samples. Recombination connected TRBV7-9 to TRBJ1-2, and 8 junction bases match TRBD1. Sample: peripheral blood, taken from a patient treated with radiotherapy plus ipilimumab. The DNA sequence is TGTGCCAGCATCCCTGCAAGGACAGGGCAAGGCTACACCTTC. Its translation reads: CASIPARTGQGYTF. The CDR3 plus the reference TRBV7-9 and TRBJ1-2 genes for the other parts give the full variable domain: DTGVSQNPRHKITKRGQNVTFRCDPISEHNRLYWYRQTLGQGPEFLTYFQNEAQLEKSRLLSDRFSAERPKGSFSTLEIQRTEQGDSAMYLCASIPARTGQGYTFGSGTRLTVV.